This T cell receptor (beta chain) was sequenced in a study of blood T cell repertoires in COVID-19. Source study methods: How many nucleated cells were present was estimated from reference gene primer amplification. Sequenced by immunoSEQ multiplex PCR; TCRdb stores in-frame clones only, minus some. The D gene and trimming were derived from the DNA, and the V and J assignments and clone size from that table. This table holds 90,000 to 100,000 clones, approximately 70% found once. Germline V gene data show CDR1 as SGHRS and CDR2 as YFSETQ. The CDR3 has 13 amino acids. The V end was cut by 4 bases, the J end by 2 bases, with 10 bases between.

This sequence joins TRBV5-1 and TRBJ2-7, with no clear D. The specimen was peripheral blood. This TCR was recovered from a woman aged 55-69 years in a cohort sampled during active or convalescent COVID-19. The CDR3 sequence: CASSPNSAYEQYF. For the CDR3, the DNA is TGCGCCAGCAGCCCGAACAGTGCCTACGAGCAGTACTTC.